Following are 32 T cell receptor beta chains from one sample sequenced in a study of T cell repertoires in cytomegalovirus infection. TCRdb reanalysed the reads using MiXCR and keeps one entry per CDR3 protein. This sample has about 360,000 distinct CDR3 sequences; just under 35% occur once, and the top ten carry about 13%. Antigens for these TCRs are unknown. The material sequenced was cultured PBMCs, taken from culture after CMV antigen stimulation. The receptors originated from a human donor in good health (CMV status not recorded). Some clones in this sample may be carry-over from other donors' samples.

CDR3: CVTAQGLATYEQYF. As DNA, the CDR3 is TGTGTCACCGCCCAGGGACTAGCGACCTACGAGCAGTACTTC. The chain is built from TRBV6-1 and TRBJ2-7; 10 nucleotides match TRBD2. The CDR3 runs 14 residues. Germline V gene data show CDR1 as MNHNS and CDR2 as SASEGT.

This clonotype has a count of ten or more. As DNA, the CDR3 is TGTGCCAGCAGCTTGGGGAAGGGTAACTATGGCTACACCTTC. Amino acids: CASSLGKGNYGYTF. The chain recombines TRBV5-4 with TRBJ1-2; D uncertain. The V end lost 0 bases, the J end lost 1 base, and 7 bases lay between the germline ends. The germline gives CDR1 SGHNT, CDR2 YYREEE (reference sequence). The CDR3 has 14 amino acids.

This rearrangement joins TRBV4-1 to TRBJ1-2; D is undetermined. CDR1 is MGHRA, CDR2 YSYEKL, per germline. Trimming took off 0 bases at V and 5 bases at J, with 13 bases between the two ends. CDR3 length equals 15 residues. The CDR3 region has the DNA TGCGCCAGCAGCCAAGACCTGGGAGGAGGGTATGGCTACACCTTC. Protein: CASSQDLGGGYGYTF.

This clonotype was counted many times. The CDR3, as DNA: TGTGCCAGCAGCTTCGGACTAGTCTCCTACGAGCAGTACTTC. This gives the protein CASSFGLVSYEQYF. The chain uses TRBV7-2 and TRBJ2-7, with 7 nucleotides matching TRBD2. V was pared by 3 bases and J by 0 bases, with 2 bases of the junction left unmatched. Per the germline V gene, CDR1 is SGHTA and CDR2 is FQGNSA. This CDR3 has 14 amino acids.

This clonotype has just a few counts. This rearrangement joins TRBV28 to TRBJ1-4, with D uncertain. The germline V gene has CDR1 MDHEN and CDR2 SYDVKM. Trimming took off 1 base at V and 7 bases at J, with 7 bases between the two ends. This CDR3 contains 13 residues. CDR3 coding DNA: TGTGCCAGCAGTTTATTTTTCAGTGAAAAACTGTTTTTT. It codes for CASSLFFSEKLFF. Together with reference TRBV28 and TRBJ1-4, the CDR3 gives the full variable domain: DVKVTQSSRYLVKRTGEKVFLECVQDMDHENMFWYRQDPGLGLRLIYFSYDVKMKEKGDIPEGYSVSREKKERFSLILESASTNQTSMYLCASSLFFSEKLFFGSGTQLSVL.

The rearrangement joins TRBV4-1 to TRBJ1-1; possible D gene TRBD1, 6 bases. V was pared by 0 bases and J by 12 bases, with 14 bases between. The length of the CDR3 is 13 residues. Germline V lookup: CDR1 MGHRA, CDR2 YSYEKL. The CDR3 nucleotides read TGCGCCAGCAGCCAAGATCTCCAGGGGATTACTTTCTTT. Translated, it gives CASSQDLQGITFF.

The chain links TRBV7-2 to TRBJ1-6; 8 bases match TRBD1. The CDR3 spans 18 residues. CDR1 is SGHTA, CDR2 FQGNSA, per germline. V gave up 4 bases and J gave up 10 bases; unmatched junction bases: 18. The CDR3 DNA follows: TGTGCCAGCAGCTGGCTAAACCGATTGGACAGGGTTGGCTCACCCCTCCACTTT. It translates to CASSWLNRLDRVGSPLHF.

This chain links TRBV6-8 with TRBJ1-3; D unresolved. CDR3 length: 14 residues. Per the germline V gene, CDR1 is MNHGY and CDR2 is SAAAGT. Trimming took off 7 bases at V and 0 bases at J, with 10 bases between the two ends. The CDR3 is CASNPPFSGNTIYF. The CDR3 DNA reads as TGTGCCAGCAACCCCCCGTTCTCTGGAAACACCATATATTTT.

This clonotype was detected ten times or more. The V gene is TRBV5-6, the J gene TRBJ2-5, with TRBD2 identical over 9 bases. Losses at the gene ends were 5 bases for V and 1 base for J; bases not matched to a gene: 6. This CDR3 spans 15 amino acids. Germline CDR1 reads SGHDT; CDR2 reads YYEEEE. The CDR3 nucleotides read TGTGCCAGCAGATTGACTAGCGGAATCCAAGAGACCCAGTACTTC. Protein: CASRLTSGIQETQYF.

This clonotype showed up many times. This sequence joins TRBV28 and TRBJ1-4, with 9 bases that match TRBD1. The CDR3 length is 15 residues. Germline loops: CDR1 MDHEN, CDR2 SYDVKM. V dropped 7 bases and J dropped 8; count of bases not matched to a gene: 11. The CDR3 sequence: CASTSRTGGEEKLFF. The DNA for the CDR3 is TGTGCCAGCACCTCTCGAACAGGGGGCGAAGAAAAACTGTTTTTT.

This clonotype has more than one count but fewer than ten. The rearrangement uses TRBV4-3 and TRBJ2-2; perhaps TRBD1 as D (6 bases). Trimming took off 0 bases at V and 4 bases at J, with 12 bases between the two ends. The CDR3 is made up of 16 amino acids. Germline V gives CDR1 LGHNA, CDR2 YSLEER. CDR3 residues: CASSQDLAGATGELFF. The DNA for the CDR3 is TGCGCCAGCAGCCAAGATCTAGCAGGGGCCACCGGGGAGCTGTTTTTT.

The V and J genes are TRBV7-2 and TRBJ2-2, with 7 positions matching TRBD2. Losses at the gene ends were 1 base for V and 5 bases for J; bases not matched to a gene: 7. Germline lookup yields CDR1 SGHTA and CDR2 FQGNSA. This CDR3 spans 16 amino acids. The CDR3: CASSLESSSGTGELFF. CDR3 coding DNA: TGTGCCAGCAGCTTAGAGTCCTCTAGCGGTACCGGGGAGCTGTTTTTT.

The rearrangement uses TRBV4-1 and TRBJ2-1, with 10 bases matching TRBD2. The V gene end was trimmed by 0 bases and the J gene end by 0 bases; junction bases not matched to a gene: 2. The CDR3 consists of 17 residues. Germline CDR1 is MGHRA and CDR2 is YSYEKL. The CDR3: CASSQDRTSGSYNEQFF. The CDR3 region has the DNA TGCGCCAGCAGCCAAGACCGGACTAGCGGCTCCTACAATGAGCAGTTCTTC.

The CDR3 DNA sequence: TGTGCCAGCAGTCCGGGGGCCCTCTATACGCAGTATTTT. Amino acids: CASSPGALYTQYF. The chain is built from TRBV12-3 or TRBV12-4 and TRBJ2-3; D is possibly TRBD1 or TRBD2 (6 bases each). The CDR3 totals 13 residues. With 5 bases removed from V and 7 bases from J, the gap between germline ends came to 13 bases.

The rearrangement links TRBV5-6 to TRBJ1-3, with D possibly matching TRBD1 (6 bases). Germline V gene sequence: CDR1 SGHDT, CDR2 YYEEEE. The ends were cut back, 0 bases at V and 1 base at J, with 14 bases in the middle. This CDR3 is 17 amino acids long. In DNA, the CDR3 is TGTGCCAGCAGCTTGGAGAGTACGGGGACATCTGGAAACACCATATATTTT. Translation: CASSLESTGTSGNTIYF.

This chain links TRBV19 with TRBJ2-1, with D possibly being TRBD2 (6 bases). The V end lost 3 bases, the J end lost 2 bases, and 20 bases lay between the germline ends. Germline-derived CDR1 and CDR2 are LNHDA and SQIVND (reference sequence). The CDR3 covers 18 residues. CDR3 nucleotide sequence: TGTGCCAGTAGTATTCGGAGGGCGAGGTGGGAGCCCTACAATGAGCAGTTCTTC. Its protein product is CASSIRRARWEPYNEQFF.

This CDR3 reads CASTGGGYEQYF. The CDR3 DNA sequence: TGTGCCAGCACGGGGGGGGGCTACGAGCAGTACTTC. The V and J genes are TRBV6-1 and TRBJ2-7; TRBD2 matches at 8 bases. CDR3 length: 12 residues. From germline, CDR1 is MNHNS and CDR2 SASEGT. Trimming took 7 bases from V and 3 from J; bases not matched to a gene: 2.

The chain has TRBV28 and TRBJ1-5; 8 bases map to TRBD1. The CDR3 covers 14 residues. V was clipped by 5 bases and J by 4 bases; unmatched bases: 4. From germline, CDR1 is MDHEN and CDR2 SYDVKM. The DNA for the CDR3 is TGTGCCAGCAGTCGAAGACAGGGGAATCAGCCCCAGCATTTT. Residues: CASSRRQGNQPQHF. Complete variable domain (other parts from reference TRBV28 and TRBJ1-5): DVKVTQSSRYLVKRTGEKVFLECVQDMDHENMFWYRQDPGLGLRLIYFSYDVKMKEKGDIPEGYSVSREKKERFSLILESASTNQTSMYLCASSRRQGNQPQHFGDGTRLSIL.

This clonotype showed up just a few times. The genes are TRBV7-2 and TRBJ2-3; 7 nucleotides line up with TRBD2. The V gene's germline CDR1 is SGHTA and CDR2 FQGNSA. This CDR3 spans 15 amino acids. The J segment lost 4 bases and the V segment lost 5 bases, leaving 9 bases of the junction unmatched. CDR3: CASSQRLAEADTQYF. In DNA, the CDR3 is TGTGCCAGCAGCCAAAGACTAGCTGAAGCAGATACGCAGTATTTT. The whole variable domain, remainder taken from reference TRBV7-2 and TRBJ2-3, is GAGVSQSPSNKVTEKGKDVELRCDPISGHTALYWYRQSLGQGLEFLIYFQGNSAPDKSGLPSDRFSAERTGGSVSTLTIQRTQQEDSAVYLCASSQRLAEADTQYFGPGTRLTVL.

The J gene is TRBJ2-7, the V gene TRBV29-1; TRBD1 might be the D (5 bases). Germline values: CDR1 SQVTM, CDR2 ANQGSEA. The CDR3 consists of 11 residues. Between the trimmed V and J ends, which lost 4 bases and 3 bases, there was a span of 7 bases. The CDR3: CSVVQGYEQYF. CDR3 in DNA: TGCAGCGTTGTTCAGGGCTACGAGCAGTACTTC.

The chain has TRBV27 and TRBJ2-1; 8 nucleotides match TRBD2. Losses at the gene ends were 4 bases for V and 9 bases for J; bases not matched to a gene: 8. The CDR3 runs 14 residues. Germline CDR1 MNHEY, CDR2 SMNVEV (reference sequence). The CDR3 DNA follows: TGTGCCAGCAGTTCGGGACTAGAAGGGGTTGAGCAGTTCTTC. Translated, it gives CASSSGLEGVEQFF.

The rearrangement links TRBV18 to TRBJ1-2; D uncertain. The V end was cut by 3 bases, the J end by 2 bases, with 16 bases between. Germline V lookup: CDR1 KGHSH, CDR2 LQKENI. The CDR3 runs to 16 residues. CDR3 bases: TGTGCCAGCTCACCCTCGCCTAAGTTAACCAACTATGGCTACACCTTC. Translated: CASSPSPKLTNYGYTF.

There are a few counts of this clonotype. The V gene is TRBV6-1, the J gene TRBJ2-5; perhaps TRBD1 as D (6 bases). CDR1 MNHNS and CDR2 SASEGT come from the germline V gene. The V end was cut by 8 bases, the J end by 2 bases, with 15 bases between. The CDR3 has 14 amino acids. The DNA for the CDR3 is TGTGCCAGCGGAGAGGGGGATCTACAAGAGACCCAGTACTTC. Its translation is CASGEGDLQETQYF.

The CDR3: CASSLVLAGPYEQYF. The CDR3 coding sequence is TGTGCCAGCAGCTTAGTTCTAGCGGGTCCCTACGAGCAGTACTTC. V and J are TRBV7-2 and TRBJ2-7; 8 positions agree with TRBD2. This CDR3 contains 15 residues. V shed 1 base, J shed 2 bases, and the junction held 4 bases outside the gene matches. Germline V CDR1 and CDR2: SGHTA, FQGNSA. The full variable domain, in which reference TRBV7-2 and TRBJ2-7 provide the parts outside the CDR3, is GAGVSQSPSNKVTEKGKDVELRCDPISGHTALYWYRQSLGQGLEFLIYFQGNSAPDKSGLPSDRFSAERTGGSVSTLTIQRTQQEDSAVYLCASSLVLAGPYEQYFGPGTRLTVT.

V is TRBV6-2 or TRBV6-3 and J is TRBJ2-7; TRBD2 agrees at 10 bases. CDR3 size: 20 residues. Unmatched junction bases numbered 19, after V lost 5 bases and J lost 0 bases. Germline CDR1 is MNHEY and CDR2 is SVGEGT. The CDR3 reads CASSTQRFGTSAKDSYEQYF. The CDR3 nucleotides read TGTGCCAGCAGTACCCAACGGTTCGGGACTAGCGCAAAAGACTCCTACGAGCAGTACTTC.

This clonotype occurred a few times. V is TRBV6-4 and J is TRBJ2-1, with 8 bases fitting TRBD2. The V gene end was trimmed by 5 bases and the J gene end by 4 bases; junction bases not matched to a gene: 16. CDR3 length equals 18 residues. Germline values: CDR1 MRHNA, CDR2 SNTAGT. CDR3 in amino acids: CASSSPRAAGGLYNEQFF. Written as DNA, the CDR3 is TGTGCCAGCAGTAGCCCAAGGGCGGCGGGAGGCCTGTACAATGAGCAGTTCTTC.

This clonotype was seen a few times. This sequence joins TRBV19 and TRBJ2-7, with 8 bases identical to TRBD1. CDR1 and CDR2 (germline): LNHDA, SQIVND (reference sequence). The CDR3 contains 16 residues. J lost 4 bases, V lost 4 bases, and 12 bases had no gene match. The CDR3 here is CASSTTPQGAGYEQYF. CDR3 coding DNA: TGTGCCAGTAGTACGACCCCCCAGGGGGCGGGTTACGAGCAGTACTTC.

This clonotype was seen many times. The rearrangement joins TRBV7-8 to TRBJ2-6; a weak D match, TRBD2 (5 bases). Germline-derived CDR1 and CDR2 are SGHVS and FQNEAQ. The CDR3 covers 16 residues. Trimming removed 2 bases at V and 0 bases at J, with 8 bases between. DNA of the CDR3: TGTGCCAGCAGCTTACTCGGACTCTCTGGGGCCAACGTCCTGACTTTC. It codes for CASSLLGLSGANVLTF.

This clonotype was observed a few times. The chain is built from TRBV6-6 and TRBJ2-1; D perhaps matches TRBD2 (5 bases). Looked up from germline, CDR1 is MNHNY and CDR2 is SVGAGI (reference sequence). Trimming removed 5 bases at V and 8 bases at J, with 16 bases between. The CDR3 totals 14 residues. The CDR3 DNA is TGTGCCAGCAGTCAATGGACTCGTCCCCATGAGCAGTTCTTC. Its translation: CASSQWTRPHEQFF.

V is TRBV7-9 and J is TRBJ2-1; D unresolved. The length of the CDR3 is 13 residues. Between the trimmed V and J ends, which lost 5 bases and 3 bases, there was a span of 8 bases. Germline values: CDR1 SEHNR, CDR2 FQNEAQ (reference sequence). CDR3 nucleotides: TGTGCCAGCAGCCCGACGGACTACAATGAGCAGTTCTTC. This codes for CASSPTDYNEQFF.

The chain uses TRBV10-3 and TRBJ1-1; perhaps TRBD1 as D (5 bases). V gave up 6 bases and J gave up 3 bases, with 5 bases separating them. Germline-derived CDR1 and CDR2 are ENHRY and SYGVKD. The length of the CDR3 is 11 residues. This CDR3 is CAIRGDTEAFF. CDR3 sequence (DNA): TGTGCCATCAGAGGGGACACTGAAGCTTTCTTT.

The genes are TRBV3-1 and TRBJ1-2; D gene ambiguous. The V end was cut by 3 bases, the J end by 0 bases, with 11 bases between. In germline, CDR1 is LGHDT, CDR2 YNNKEL (reference sequence). The CDR3 is 15 residues long. The CDR3 sequence is CASSQLVTANYGYTF. The CDR3 DNA sequence: TGTGCCAGCAGCCAGCTTGTTACAGCTAACTATGGCTACACCTTC.